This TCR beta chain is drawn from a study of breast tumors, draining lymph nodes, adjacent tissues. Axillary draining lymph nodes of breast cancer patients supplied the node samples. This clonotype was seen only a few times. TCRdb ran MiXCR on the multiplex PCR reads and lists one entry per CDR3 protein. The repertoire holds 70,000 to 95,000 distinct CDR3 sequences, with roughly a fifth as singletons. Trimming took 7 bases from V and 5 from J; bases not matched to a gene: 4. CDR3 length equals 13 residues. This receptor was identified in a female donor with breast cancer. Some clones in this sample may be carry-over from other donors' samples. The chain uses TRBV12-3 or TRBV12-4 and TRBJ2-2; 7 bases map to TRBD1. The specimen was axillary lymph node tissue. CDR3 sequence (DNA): TGTGCCAGCAATCTACAGGGGACCGGGGAGCTGTTTTTT. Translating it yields CASNLQGTGELFF.